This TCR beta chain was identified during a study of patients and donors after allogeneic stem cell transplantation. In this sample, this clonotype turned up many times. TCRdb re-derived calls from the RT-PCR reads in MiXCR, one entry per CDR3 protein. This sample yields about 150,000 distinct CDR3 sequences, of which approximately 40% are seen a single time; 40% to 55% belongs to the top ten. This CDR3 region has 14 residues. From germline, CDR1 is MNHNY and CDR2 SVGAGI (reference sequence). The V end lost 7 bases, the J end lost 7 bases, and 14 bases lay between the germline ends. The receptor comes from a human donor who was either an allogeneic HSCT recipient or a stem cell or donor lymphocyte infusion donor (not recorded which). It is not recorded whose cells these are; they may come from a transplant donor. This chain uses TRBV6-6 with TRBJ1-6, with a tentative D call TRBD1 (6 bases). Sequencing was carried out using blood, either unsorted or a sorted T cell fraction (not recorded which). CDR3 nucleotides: TGTGCCAGCACCCTCGGGAGGGGGAATTCACCCCTCCACTTT. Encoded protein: CASTLGRGNSPLHF.